Below, 11 T cell receptor beta chains from the same sample are listed, as sequenced in a study of tumor-infiltrating lymphocytes in primary liver carcinoma (dated by TCRdb to 2015 to 2018). Without any cell sorting, total RNA and DNA were extracted together from around 20-30 mg of bulk tissue using the AllPrep DNA/RNA mini kit. Sequencing relied on an Illumina HiSeq 2500. A constant-region primer and ProtoScript II reverse transcriptase were used to reverse-transcribe TCRbeta-specific cDNA from approximately 500 ng total RNA. TCRbeta libraries were built with three nested multiplex PCR rounds, a slightly modified ARM-PCR procedure. Each of the first two PCR rounds ran for approximately 11 cycles and used multiplex TRBV1-TRBV30 forward primers together with a Cbeta reverse primer. The public reads were reprocessed in TCRdb via fastp at Q25 and MiXCR, keeping in-frame beta chains. Here each entry gathers all rows of one CDR3 protein and keeps the most common genes and DNA. For this sample there are some 32,000 distinct CDR3 sequences; over 60% appear just once. Roughly 38% of the sample goes to the ten largest clones.

Sequenced: liver tumor tissue from sampling region 5. Sample cell subset or site, as interpreted from the label and publication: tumor region T5, tumor centre. The receptors were gathered from a man between 35 and 55 years old with primary liver carcinoma and hepatitis B virus infection.

The rearrangement links TRBV5-1 to TRBJ2-2, with D unclear. Trimming took 3 bases from V and 7 from J, leaving 16 bases between them. This CDR3 contains 15 residues. Germline-derived CDR1 and CDR2 are SGHRS and YFSETQ. The CDR3 protein is CASSSSPRNLGELFF. CDR3 nucleotide sequence: TGCGCCAGCAGCTCATCACCCAGGAACCTCGGGGAGCTGTTTTTT.

A note on this clonotype: The junction departs from the called germline gene at one end, perhaps through a read error. CDR3 sequence reads: CASGEEEGRGGNQHQHF. The CDR3 DNA follows: TGTGCCAGCGGTGAAGAGGAGGGGCGCGGAGGCAATCAGCACCAGCATTTT. V is TRBV6-1 and J is TRBJ1-5, with D possibly TRBD1 on 5 matching bases. Germline lookup yields CDR1 MNHNS and CDR2 SASEGT. This CDR3 comprises 17 residues.

The chain has TRBV29-1 and TRBJ2-7; D remains ambiguous. Germline assignment: CDR1 SQVTM and CDR2 ANQGSEA. This CDR3 is built from 12 residues. In DNA form, the CDR3 reads TGCAGGGTTACCAGCAACTCCTACGAGCAGTACTTC. This sequence encodes CRVTSNSYEQYF.

As concerns this clonotype: The junction differs from germline at one of its ends, possibly a read error. This chain joins TRBV11-1 and TRBJ2-7; D gene ambiguous. This CDR3 contains 13 residues. From germline, CDR1 is SGHAT and CDR2 FQDESV (reference sequence). CDR3 region: CTSSLCSFNEQYF. CDR3 DNA: TGTACCAGCAGCTTATGCAGTTTCAACGAGCAGTACTTC.

Details on this clonotype: Germline is not matched at one junction end, which may reflect a read error. The chain couples TRBV29-1 to TRBJ2-3, with TRBD1 as a possible D gene (6 bases). Germline V gene data show CDR1 as SQVTM and CDR2 as ANQGSEA. The CDR3 extends over 12 amino acids. The CDR3 loop is CSVGQITNTQYF. Here the CDR3 DNA reads TGCAGTGTTGGACAGATCACAAATACGCAGTATTTT.

On this clonotype: A much more abundant neighbour one base away suggests this may be a read error. The chain links TRBV11-2 to TRBJ2-1; 11 bases are shared with TRBD1. This CDR3 contains 13 residues. Germline loops: CDR1 SGHAT, CDR2 FQNNGV. This chain's CDR3 is CANSFRTGGESFF. The DNA for the CDR3 is TGTGCCAACAGCTTTAGGACAGGGGGCGAGTCGTTCTTC.

The V call is TRBV11-2, the J call TRBJ2-1, with 9 positions matching TRBD2. Germline V gene lookup returns CDR1 SGHAT and CDR2 FQNNGV. The junction had 4 bases not matched to a gene; V was cut back by 0 bases and J by 7 bases. This CDR3 region has 15 residues. The CDR3 sequence is CASSLELAGMNEQFF. CDR3 DNA sequence: TGTGCCAGCAGCTTAGAGCTAGCGGGAATGAATGAGCAGTTCTTC.

As for this clonotype: The junction departs from germline at one end; a sequencing error may be responsible. The chain recombines TRBV7-8 with TRBJ2-5; no firm D call. In germline, CDR1 is SGHVS, CDR2 FQNEAQ. The CDR3 has 14 residues. The CDR3 DNA follows: TGTGCCTGCAGACCCGGGTGTGGGCAAGAGACCCAGTACTTC. The encoded protein is CACRPGCGQETQYF.

This clonotype occurred a few times. Germline and junction disagree at one end, which may indicate a read error. The chain employs TRBV6-1 and TRBJ2-1; 14 bases match TRBD2. In germline, CDR1 is MNHNS, CDR2 SASEGT. CDR3 length equals 16 residues. The CDR3 spells CASSGATSGRGREQFF. CDR3 DNA: TGTGCCAGTAGTGGAGCGACTAGCGGGAGGGGGCGGGAGCAGTTCTTC.

This clonotype has just one count. Sequence at one end of the junction differs from germline and may be a read error. This sequence joins TRBV11-2 and TRBJ2-7; tentatively, D is TRBD2 (6 bases). This CDR3 comprises 15 residues. Germline lookup yields CDR1 SGHAT and CDR2 FQNNGV. CDR3 residues: CSSNLGGGYSYEQYF. In DNA, the CDR3 is TGTTCCAGCAATTTAGGCGGAGGGTATTCCTACGAGCAGTACTTC.

The rearrangement joins TRBV20-1 to TRBJ1-5, with D tentatively TRBD1 (6 bases). The CDR3 length is 13 residues. V lost 6 bases, J lost 4 bases, and 13 bases lay in between. Germline CDR1 and CDR2: DFQATT and SNEGSKA (reference sequence). The CDR3 loop reads CSAVDRYNQPQHF. The DNA of the CDR3 is TGCAGTGCAGTTGACAGGTATAATCAGCCCCAGCATTTT.